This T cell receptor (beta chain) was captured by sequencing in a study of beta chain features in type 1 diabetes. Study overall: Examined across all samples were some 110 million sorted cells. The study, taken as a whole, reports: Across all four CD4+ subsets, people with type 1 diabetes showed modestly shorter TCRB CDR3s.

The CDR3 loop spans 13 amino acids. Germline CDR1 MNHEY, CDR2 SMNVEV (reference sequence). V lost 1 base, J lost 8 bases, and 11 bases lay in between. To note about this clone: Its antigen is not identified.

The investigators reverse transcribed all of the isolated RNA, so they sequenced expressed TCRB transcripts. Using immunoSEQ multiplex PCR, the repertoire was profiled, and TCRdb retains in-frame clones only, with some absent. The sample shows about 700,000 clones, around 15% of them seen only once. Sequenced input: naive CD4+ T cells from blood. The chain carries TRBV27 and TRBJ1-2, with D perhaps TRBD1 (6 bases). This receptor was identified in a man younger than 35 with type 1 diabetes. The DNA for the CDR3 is TGTGCCAGCAGTTTATTGGGGGCGCGAGGCTACACCTTC. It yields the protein CASSLLGARGYTF.